This T cell receptor (beta chain) derives from a study of T cells in women clearing cervical HPV infection. In the study overall: Cases' blood sampling followed lesion detection by median about 150 days (90 to 200). Study-level findings and limits: Each sample's T-cell count was unknown, possibly confounding richness. Controls had more TRBV6-7 (approximately 0.15%) than cases (around 0.11%).

Remarks on this clone: Its matching antigen is unknown. The CDR3 end falls 3 residues outside the read, so it is completed with the germline J gene.

V was trimmed by 0 bases and J by 3 bases, leaving 5 bases between them. Per germline, CDR1 PRHDT and CDR2 FYEKMQ (reference sequence). The CDR3 contains 13 residues. Clones were read by immunoSEQ multiplex PCR, and TCRdb kept only the in-frame ones, dropping some. Its listing shows 36,000 or so clones. The V gene is TRBV13, the J gene TRBJ1-1; a possible D gene is TRBD1 (5 bases). This receptor was taken from a woman between 18 and 70 years old with a cervical HPV16 infection that either progressed to CIN3+ or cleared (not recorded which). The sample consisted of blood buffy coat. The CDR3 region is CASSLGGDTEAFF. CDR3 DNA, as far as it was read: TGTGCCAGCAGCTTAGGAGGGGACACTGAA.